The 29 T cell receptor beta chains presented below share a single source sample, sequenced in a study of vaccination effects on CD4 cells after COVID-19. Their specific antigens are unknown. The table came from immunoSEQ multiplex PCR; TCRdb's copy has only in-frame clones and leaves some out. The data show about 74,000 clones, with about 74% seen just once and about 2% held by the top ten. Culture lasted about nine days before CD4+ T cell isolation. The specimen comprised CD4+ T cells from PBMCs cultured without peptide, sampled before COVID-19 vaccination. Receptor source: a human donor who received a COVID-19 vaccine.

J is TRBJ1-2 and V is TRBV6-6; 9 bases agree with TRBD1. Germline values: CDR1 MNHNY, CDR2 SVGAGI (reference sequence). The V gene end was trimmed by 4 bases and the J gene end by 0 bases; junction bases not matched to a gene: 3. The CDR3 loop spans 15 amino acids. This CDR3 is CASSFGTGSNYGYTF. DNA of the CDR3: TGTGCCAGCAGTTTCGGGACAGGGTCTAACTATGGCTACACCTTC.

The chain links TRBV6-6 to TRBJ1-1; 10 nucleotides match TRBD1. CDR1 and CDR2 (germline): MNHNY, SVGAGI (reference sequence). J gave up 3 bases and V 5 bases, and 6 bases lay outside the gene matches. The length of the CDR3 is 15 residues. This CDR3 reads CASSVGQGIDTEAFF. CDR3 nucleotides: TGTGCCAGCAGTGTGGGACAGGGGATCGACACTGAAGCTTTCTTT.

The chain employs TRBV3-1 (or the pseudogene TRBV3-2) and TRBJ2-2; 10 bases agree with TRBD2. There are 17 residues in the CDR3. Per germline, CDR1 LGHDT and CDR2 YNNKEL (reference sequence). With V trimmed by 3 bases and J by 0 bases, 4 bases remained unmatched. The CDR3 DNA is TGTGCCAGCAGCCATCTAGCGGGGGTGGCGAACACCGGGGAGCTGTTTTTT. Translation: CASSHLAGVANTGELFF.

The rearrangement joins TRBV5-1 to TRBJ2-5; 9 positions match TRBD1. The CDR3 runs 14 residues. Germline lookup yields CDR1 SGHRS and CDR2 YFSETQ. The V and J ends lost 4 bases and 5 bases, in that order; junction bases with no gene match: 6. Here the CDR3 reads CASSRQQGAETQYF. The DNA of the CDR3 is TGCGCCAGCAGCCGCCAACAGGGGGCCGAGACCCAGTACTTC. Complete variable domain (other parts from reference TRBV5-1 and TRBJ2-5): KAGVTQTPRYLIKTRGQQVTLSCSPISGHRSVSWYQQTPGQGLQFLFEYFSETQRNKGNFPGRFSGRQFSNSRSEMNVSTLELGDSALYLCASSRQQGAETQYFGPGTRLLVL.

The CDR3 loop reads CASSLLGGNTEAFF. CDR3 DNA: TGCGCCAGCAGCTTGCTCGGGGGAAACACTGAAGCTTTCTTT. The chain has TRBV5-1 and TRBJ1-1; perhaps TRBD1 as D (5 bases). The CDR3 has 14 amino acids. Germline values: CDR1 SGHRS, CDR2 YFSETQ. V lost 1 base and J 2 bases, leaving 9 bases between the germline ends.

Only a few counts were recorded for this clone. The CDR3 reads CASSQAATNEKLFF. The CDR3 bases are TGTGCCAGCAGCCAGGCTGCAACTAATGAAAAACTGTTTTTT. This chain connects TRBV7-9 to TRBJ1-4, with D uncertain. The CDR3 length is 14 residues. V gave up 5 bases and J gave up 0 bases, with 7 bases separating them. Per germline, CDR1 SEHNR and CDR2 FQNEAQ (reference sequence). Based on the CDR3 plus reference TRBV7-9 and TRBJ1-4, the full variable domain is DTGVSQNPRHKITKRGQNVTFRCDPISEHNRLYWYRQTLGQGPEFLTYFQNEAQLEKSRLLSDRFSAERPKGSFSTLEIQRTEQGDSAMYLCASSQAATNEKLFFGSGTQLSVL.

V usage is TRBV7-3 and J usage is TRBJ2-5, with D possibly TRBD1 on 5 matching bases. The ends were cut back, 5 bases at V and 4 bases at J, with 20 bases in the middle. Germline V CDR1 and CDR2: SGHTA, FQGTGA. This CDR3 spans 16 amino acids. The CDR3 DNA follows: TGTGCCAGCAGCCAGAGCTGGCTAGGAAGGGGAGAGACCCAGTACTTC. Translation gives CASSQSWLGRGETQYF.

J is TRBJ1-4 and V is TRBV5-1; TRBD1 aligns across 9 bases. Germline V lookup: CDR1 SGHRS, CDR2 YFSETQ. The CDR3 extends over 15 amino acids. Unmatched junction bases numbered 7, after V lost 6 bases and J lost 4 bases. The CDR3 reads CASKPTGQGNEKLFF. The CDR3 nucleotides are TGCGCCAGCAAACCGACGGGACAGGGTAATGAAAAACTGTTTTTT. The full variable domain, rest sourced from reference TRBV5-1 and TRBJ1-4, is KAGVTQTPRYLIKTRGQQVTLSCSPISGHRSVSWYQQTPGQGLQFLFEYFSETQRNKGNFPGRFSGRQFSNSRSEMNVSTLELGDSALYLCASKPTGQGNEKLFFGSGTQLSVL.

The chain is built from TRBV24-1 and TRBJ2-2; tentatively, D is TRBD1 (6 bases). CDR3 size: 17 residues. Germline V gene data show CDR1 as KGHDR and CDR2 as SFDVKD. The V and J ends lost 3 bases and 5 bases respectively, with 18 bases between them. For the CDR3, the DNA is TGTGCCACCAGTGATCCTTCATCCCAGGGGAAGACCGGGGAGCTGTTTTTT. This gives the protein CATSDPSSQGKTGELFF.

The V and J genes are TRBV9 and TRBJ1-2; 12 positions agree with TRBD1. This CDR3 contains 17 residues. Trimming at V came to 4 bases and at J to 8 bases, leaving 15 bases not matched to a gene. Germline CDR1 reads SGDLS; CDR2 reads YYNGEE. The CDR3 sequence is CASSPSAGTGGQGGYTF. The CDR3 coding sequence is TGTGCCAGCAGCCCATCGGCCGGGACAGGGGGCCAAGGGGGCTACACCTTC. Full variable domain (remainder filled in from reference TRBV9 and TRBJ1-2): DSGVTQTPKHLITATGQRVTLRCSPRSGDLSVYWYQQSLDQGLQFLIQYYNGEERAKGNILERFSAQQFPDLHSELNLSSLELGDSALYFCASSPSAGTGGQGGYTFGSGTRLTVV.

This clone was counted only a few times. The chain uses TRBV10-1 and TRBJ1-6; no clear D. CDR1 is WNHNN and CDR2 is SYGVQD in the germline V gene (reference sequence). This CDR3 region has 14 residues. V was shortened by 0 bases and J by 6 bases, with 6 bases between the two germline ends. The CDR3 is CASSESKSNSPLHF. CDR3 nucleotides: TGCGCCAGCAGTGAGTCGAAGAGTAATTCACCCCTCCACTTT.

The V gene is TRBV5-1, the J gene TRBJ1-3; D is undetermined. Germline CDR1 reads SGHRS; CDR2 reads YFSETQ. The CDR3 totals 13 residues. Trimming shortened V by 0 bases and J by 3 bases, and 4 bases separated the two germline ends. In DNA form, the CDR3 reads TGCGCCAGCAGCTTGGAAGGTGGAAACACCATATATTTT. It is translated as CASSLEGGNTIYF.

This chain connects TRBV6-1 to TRBJ1-1; unclear D gene. In germline, CDR1 is MNHNS, CDR2 SASEGT. Between the trimmed V and J ends, which lost 6 bases and 4 bases, there was a span of 9 bases. The CDR3 consists of 12 residues. CDR3 sequence: CASRIVGTEAFF. DNA of the CDR3: TGTGCCAGCAGGATCGTGGGCACTGAAGCTTTCTTT.

This sequence joins TRBV18 and TRBJ2-7, with D possibly being TRBD1 (6 bases). V lost 2 bases to trimming and J lost 2 bases, with 13 bases between them. Germline V lookup: CDR1 KGHSH, CDR2 LQKENI. This CDR3 contains 15 residues. The CDR3 region has the DNA TGTGCCAGCTCACCAGACCAACAGGGCACCTACGAGCAGTACGTC. Its protein product is CASSPDQQGTYEQYV.

This chain links TRBV4-1 with TRBJ2-7; 10 nucleotides align to TRBD1. Germline trimming cut 6 bases from V and 7 bases from J; bases unmatched to any gene: 9. The CDR3 covers 14 residues. In germline, CDR1 is MGHRA, CDR2 YSYEKL. The CDR3: CASSPTDRGREQYV. In nucleotides, the CDR3 is TGCGCCAGCAGTCCCACAGACAGGGGGCGAGAGCAGTACGTC.

The CDR3 sequence is CASSLGSGMQTQYF. The CDR3 coding sequence is TGCGCCAGCAGCTTGGGGTCCGGGATGCAGACCCAGTACTTC. This chain connects TRBV5-1 to TRBJ2-5, with a possible D match to TRBD2 (5 bases). There are 14 residues in the CDR3. Trimming took off 0 bases at V and 6 bases at J, with 12 bases between the two ends. The germline gives CDR1 SGHRS, CDR2 YFSETQ.

This chain uses TRBV6-6 with TRBJ1-2, with D maybe TRBD1 (6 bases). Germline loops: CDR1 MNHNY, CDR2 SVGAGI (reference sequence). The V and J ends lost 2 bases and 1 base respectively, with 11 bases between them. CDR3 length: 15 residues. The CDR3 DNA reads TGTGCCAGCAGTTACGCCGGGGGGCTTAACTATGGCTACACCTTC. Its protein is CASSYAGGLNYGYTF.

This clone was seen only once. The CDR3 loop reads CASSYSYGRSSYEQYV. In nucleotides, the CDR3 is TGTGCCAGCAGTTACTCGTACGGCCGTAGCTCCTACGAGCAGTACGTC. This rearrangement joins TRBV6-6 to TRBJ2-7; D remains ambiguous. Trimming cost V 0 bases and J 0 bases, with 12 bases left between them. This CDR3 spans 16 amino acids. Per the germline V gene, CDR1 is MNHNY and CDR2 is SVGAGI (reference sequence).

The rearrangement uses TRBV15 and TRBJ2-1; 9 nucleotides agree with TRBD1. In germline, CDR1 is LNHNV, CDR2 YYDKDF (reference sequence). After removal of 5 bases from V and 2 bases from J, the junction contained 1 base not matched to a gene. The CDR3 extends over 14 amino acids. CDR3 in DNA: TGTGCCACCAGCCGGGACAGGGCCTACAATGAGCAGTTCTTC. Its protein is CATSRDRAYNEQFF.

This rearrangement joins TRBV4-3 to TRBJ2-2; 8 positions match TRBD2. The CDR3 sequence is 17 residues long. Trimming cost V 1 base and J 8 bases; bases outside gene matches: 12. Looked up from germline, CDR1 is LGHNA and CDR2 is YSLEER. The CDR3 DNA follows: TGCGCCAGCAGCCAAGCTCCCTTCGGTAGCGGGGTGGGGGAGCTGTTTTTT. Its protein product is CASSQAPFGSGVGELFF.

This sequence joins TRBV19 and TRBJ2-5, with 8 bases fitting TRBD2. Germline V gives CDR1 LNHDA, CDR2 SQIVND (reference sequence). The CDR3 spans 15 residues. With V trimmed by 4 bases and J by 2 bases, 6 bases remained unmatched. The CDR3 DNA follows: TGTGCCAGTAGTACCCTAGCGGGTGGACAAGAGACCCAGTACTTC. It encodes CASSTLAGGQETQYF.

V and J are TRBV10-2 and TRBJ2-7; unclear D gene. The CDR3 consists of 12 residues. V was trimmed by 0 bases and J by 5 bases, leaving 5 bases between them. Per germline, CDR1 WSHSY and CDR2 SAAADI. DNA of the CDR3: TGCGCCAGCAGTGAGTCGTATAACGAGCAGTACGTC. Protein product: CASSESYNEQYV.

The chain joins TRBV9 to TRBJ2-5; the D is unclear. Trimming took off 3 bases at V and 7 bases at J, with 13 bases between the two ends. This CDR3 region has 13 residues. Germline V gene data show CDR1 as SGDLS and CDR2 as YYNGEE. The CDR3 is CASSAVGVTTQYF. The CDR3 coding sequence is TGTGCCAGCAGCGCGGTTGGGGTGACGACCCAGTACTTC.

The chain is built from TRBV12-5 and TRBJ2-5; 7 bases fit TRBD1. The ends lost 4 bases at V and 4 bases at J; junction bases unmatched: 9. CDR3 length equals 15 residues. The germline gives CDR1 LGHNT, CDR2 FRNRAP. In DNA form, the CDR3 reads TGTGCTAGTGGTTCGCCTCAGGGGGTCCCAGAGACCCAGTACTTC. It codes for CASGSPQGVPETQYF.

The V call is TRBV3-1 (or the pseudogene TRBV3-2), the J call TRBJ2-2; D is perhaps TRBD1 or TRBD2 (5 bases each). CDR1 is LGHDT, CDR2 YNNKEL, per germline (reference sequence). Trimming cost V 2 bases and J 3 bases, with 10 bases left between them. CDR3 size: 15 residues. The DNA of the CDR3 is TGTGCCAGCAGCCAATTTCTGGGGGACACCGGGGAGCTGTTTTTT. It specifies CASSQFLGDTGELFF.

The chain recombines TRBV19 with TRBJ2-3; 8 bases line up with TRBD2. With 0 bases clipped from V and 4 bases from J, the junction kept 6 bases outside the gene matches. This CDR3 spans 16 amino acids. Germline lookup yields CDR1 LNHDA and CDR2 SQIVND (reference sequence). For the CDR3, the DNA is TGTGCCAGTAGTATAGATCCGGGGGGGATTGCAGATACGCAGTATTTT. This codes for CASSIDPGGIADTQYF.

The chain combines TRBV2 with TRBJ1-1; D may be TRBD1 (5 bases). CDR3 size: 13 residues. Germline assignment: CDR1 SNHLY and CDR2 FYNNEI. V was shortened by 9 bases and J by 4 bases, with 15 bases between the two germline ends. CDR3 sequence (DNA): TGTGCCAGTGGGGGGAAATTAGGCACTGAAGCTTTCTTT. Translated, it gives CASGGKLGTEAFF.

The chain links TRBV10-1 to TRBJ2-3; D is ambiguous. V lost 0 bases and J lost 0, with 4 bases in between. Germline CDR1 and CDR2: WNHNN and SYGVQD (reference sequence). The CDR3 runs to 14 residues. The CDR3 DNA reads as TGCGCCAGCAGTGAGTCGGGTAGCACAGATACGCAGTATTTT. This translates into CASSESGSTDTQYF.

Only one count was recorded for this clone. The chain employs TRBV5-1 and TRBJ2-3, with TRBD2 matching over 8 bases. Unmatched junction bases numbered 16, after V lost 6 bases and J lost 4 bases. From germline, CDR1 is SGHRS and CDR2 YFSETQ. The CDR3 runs to 17 residues. The CDR3 loop reads CASKPGLVSLSADTQYF. The DNA of the CDR3 is TGCGCCAGCAAACCGGGACTAGTGAGCCTATCGGCAGATACGCAGTATTTT.